The sequence of this TCR beta chain was determined in a study of beta chain features in type 1 diabetes. General study findings and limits: For patients and controls alike, PCR might favor shorter templates to the same degree. Insertion counts at VDJ junctions were lower in type 1 diabetes patients, who also showed more deletions there. Researchers report that Type 1 diabetes patients had moderately but significantly shorter TCRB CDR3s across all four CD4+ subsets.

The table lists this clone with many counts. The antigen remains unidentified. Expressed TCRB transcripts were sequenced after all isolated RNA was converted to cDNA. Data came from immunoSEQ multiplex PCR; TCRdb stores just in-frame clones and leaves some out. The repertoire includes some 370,000 clones, around 10% of them detected once, and over 0.45% sits in the top ten. The V end lost 3 bases, the J end lost 1 base, and 14 bases lay between the germline ends. Germline loops: CDR1 SGHRS, CDR2 YFSETQ. CDR3 size: 16 residues. The origin of this receptor is a man aged 30 to 39 with type 1 diabetes. This chain connects TRBV5-1 to TRBJ2-1; either TRBD1 or TRBD2 may supply D (6 bases each). Sequenced: central memory CD4+ T cells from blood. The CDR3 spells CASSSEGVYSYNEQFF. The CDR3 DNA sequence: TGCGCCAGCAGCTCGGAGGGGGTTTATTCCTACAATGAGCAGTTCTTC. Full variable domain (remainder filled in from reference TRBV5-1 and TRBJ2-1): KAGVTQTPRYLIKTRGQQVTLSCSPISGHRSVSWYQQTPGQGLQFLFEYFSETQRNKGNFPGRFSGRQFSNSRSEMNVSTLELGDSALYLCASSSEGVYSYNEQFFGPGTRLTVL.